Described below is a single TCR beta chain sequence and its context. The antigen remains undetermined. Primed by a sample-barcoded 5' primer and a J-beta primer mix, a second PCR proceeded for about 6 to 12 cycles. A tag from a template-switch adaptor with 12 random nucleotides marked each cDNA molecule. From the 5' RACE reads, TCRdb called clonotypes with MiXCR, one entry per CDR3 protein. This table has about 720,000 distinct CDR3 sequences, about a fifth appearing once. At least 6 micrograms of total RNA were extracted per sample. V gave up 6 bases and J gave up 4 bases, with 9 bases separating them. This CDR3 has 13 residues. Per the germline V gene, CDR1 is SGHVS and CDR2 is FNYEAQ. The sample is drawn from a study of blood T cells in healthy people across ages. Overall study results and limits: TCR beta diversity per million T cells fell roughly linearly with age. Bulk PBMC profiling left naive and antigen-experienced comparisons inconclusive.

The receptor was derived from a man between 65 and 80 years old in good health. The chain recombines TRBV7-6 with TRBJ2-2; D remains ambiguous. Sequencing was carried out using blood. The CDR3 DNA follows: TGTGCCAGCAGTTCTTCCGCCACCGGGGAGCTGTTTTTT. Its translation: CASSSSATGELFF.